This T cell receptor beta chain was sequenced during a study of blood T cell repertoires in COVID-19 (dated by TCRdb to 2019 to 2021). As for the study more broadly: Collaborator samples came from the United States, Italy and Spain and covered acute and convalescent phases of COVID-19. The prospective study material was composed of cDNA or gDNA derived from T cells, B-cell-depleted T cells, or PBMCs. The dataset comprised deeply sampled blood TCRbeta repertoires from subjects exposed to, actively infected with, or recovered from COVID-19. A freely available public database, intended as a resource for researchers studying the immune response to SARS-CoV-2, is where the repertoires were released. The samples were drawn from two sources: the first 160 participants of the ongoing ImmuneRACE study, and 1,200 or so subjects contributed by 6 global collaborators. A de-identified subject ID, COVID-19 status, age in years and sex were almost always included in the sample metadata. HLA class I and class II types, where available, came from metadata supplied by the sample provider rather than from assay-based typing.

On this clone: This clone's antigen is unknown. No base quality values were provided; no much bigger clone lies one nucleotide off.

The collaborating institutions used their own protocols to collect whole blood in K2EDTA tubes. For TCRbeta analysis, collaborator samples were shipped as frozen whole blood, as isolated PBMCs, or as DNA extracted from either sample type. Study-level results and caveats: The amount of clinical and demographic metadata varied by source and participant and was provided uncurated.

At the junction V is shortened by 4 bases and J by 3 bases, with 10 bases in between. From the cysteine through the phenylalanine, the CDR3 covers 13 amino acids. The CDR3 DNA has 39 bases and is translated from base 1. The germline V gene specifies MDHEN as CDR1 and SYDVKM as CDR2. TCRbeta CDR3 regions were amplified from genomic DNA using the immunoSEQ Assay, a bias-controlled multiplex PCR. Per the original workflow: The number of nucleated cells in each sample was estimated from the amplification of reference gene primers within the assay. To quantify the absolute abundance of each unique TCRbeta CDR3 rearrangement, sequence reads were collapsed and filtered. For each sample, productive Simpson clonality was calculated by taking the square root of Simpson's diversity index across productive rearrangements. TCRdb mirrors the immuneACCESS table, restricted to in-frame sequences. Some clones are absent from its copies; in checked studies, under half trace to an unresolved V gene, and the reason for the others is unknown. V and J calls and clone size come straight from that table; D and trimming were deduced from the DNA. The sample records about 160,000 clones, 90% to 95% of which are singletons. The biggest ten clones account for roughly 5% of the sample.

The receptor was derived from a woman between 45 and 65 years old with acute or convalescent COVID-19. Sequencing input: peripheral blood. The V and J genes are TRBV28 and TRBJ2-7, with no confident D gene call. The DNA reads TGTGCCAGCAGTTCCAGTCCGGGCTACGAGCAGTACTTC. This is translated as CASSSSPGYEQYF.